This is a list of T cell receptor beta chains from one sample in a study of T cells in Graves' hyperthyroidism and ophthalmopathy. Via MiXCR, TCRdb re-called the multiplex PCR reads, giving one row per CDR3 protein. Here the sample spans 300,000 to 450,000 distinct CDR3 sequences, approximately 14% being singletons. Material: blood. These receptors all come from a woman aged 25 to 39 with Graves' ophthalmopathy. Both conserved end residues are trimmed from each CDR3.

J gene: TRBJ2-1
V gene: TRBV7-3
CDR3 protein: ASSKGVGASGGGYNEQF

J gene: TRBJ2-7
V gene: TRBV7-9
CDR3 protein: ASSSGGQVPYEQY

J gene: TRBJ1-1
V gene: TRBV28
CDR3 protein: ASSLGGRYAEAF

J gene: TRBJ2-5
V gene: TRBV28
CDR3 protein: ASFPTSGGGETQY

J gene: TRBJ1-2
V gene: TRBV2
CDR3 protein: ATLRGGGYT

J gene: TRBJ1-1
V gene: TRBV10-2
CDR3 protein: ASQSDRGNTEAF

J gene: TRBJ1-6
V gene: TRBV2
CDR3 protein: ASMRTGSSYNSPLH

J gene: TRBJ2-3
V gene: TRBV6-2/TRBV6-3
CDR3 protein: ASSISTDTQY

J gene: TRBJ2-7
V gene: TRBV28
CDR3 protein: ASSSLQGWSSYEQY

J gene: TRBJ1-6
V gene: TRBV20-1
CDR3 protein: SARDRQGVNSPLH

J gene: TRBJ2-1
V gene: TRBV4-2
CDR3 protein: ASSPTAARDNEQF

J gene: TRBJ1-1
V gene: TRBV4-1
CDR3 protein: ASSQAWVGLNTEAF

J gene: TRBJ1-6
V gene: TRBV20-1
CDR3 protein: SSLQGLGSPLH

J gene: TRBJ2-3
V gene: TRBV5-5
CDR3 protein: ASSWTSGGRTDTQY

J gene: TRBJ2-1
V gene: TRBV28
CDR3 protein: ASSSVRGGWNEQF

J gene: TRBJ2-1
V gene: TRBV27
CDR3 protein: ASSLVGGGINEQF

J gene: TRBJ1-1
V gene: TRBV18
CDR3 protein: ASSPPMGNTEAF

J gene: TRBJ2-3
V gene: TRBV12-3/TRBV12-4
CDR3 protein: ASSLIVWAEQSTDTQY

J gene: TRBJ1-4
V gene: TRBV3-1
CDR3 protein: ASSQRDPNEKLF

J gene: TRBJ1-2
V gene: TRBV9
CDR3 protein: ASSVWGYGYT

J gene: TRBJ1-6
V gene: TRBV2
CDR3 protein: ASSEEWLFGDSPLH

J gene: TRBJ2-2
V gene: TRBV7-3
CDR3 protein: ASSSGLAGGPRNGELF